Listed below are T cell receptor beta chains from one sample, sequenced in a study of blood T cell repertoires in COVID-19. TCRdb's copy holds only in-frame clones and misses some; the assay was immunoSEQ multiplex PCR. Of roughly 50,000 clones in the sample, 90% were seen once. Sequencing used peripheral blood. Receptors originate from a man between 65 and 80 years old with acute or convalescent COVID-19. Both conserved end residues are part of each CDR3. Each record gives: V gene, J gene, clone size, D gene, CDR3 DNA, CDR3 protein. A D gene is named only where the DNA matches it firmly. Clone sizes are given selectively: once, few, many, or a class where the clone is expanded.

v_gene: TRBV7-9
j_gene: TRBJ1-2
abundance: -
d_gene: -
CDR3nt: TGTGCCAGCAGCCACAGGGATTTGAATGGCTACACCTTC
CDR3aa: CASSHRDLNGYTF

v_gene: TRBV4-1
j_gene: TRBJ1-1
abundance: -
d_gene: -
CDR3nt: TGCGCCAGCAGCCAATTCGGCGTCGGGATTGACACTGAAGCTTTCTTT
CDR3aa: CASSQFGVGIDTEAFF

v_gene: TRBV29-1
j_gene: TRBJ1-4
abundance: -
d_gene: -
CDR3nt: TGCAGCGTTGGTATCGATGAAAAACTGTTTTTT
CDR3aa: CSVGIDEKLFF

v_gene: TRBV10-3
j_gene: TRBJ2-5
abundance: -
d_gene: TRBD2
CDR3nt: TGTGCCATCGCGGATCGCGGGGGGCCTCAAGAGACCCAGTACTTC
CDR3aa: CAIADRGGPQETQYF

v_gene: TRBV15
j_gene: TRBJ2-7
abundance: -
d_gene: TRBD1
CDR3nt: TGTGCCACCAGCAGAACGAGACAGGGACCGGAGCAGTACTTC
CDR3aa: CATSRTRQGPEQYF

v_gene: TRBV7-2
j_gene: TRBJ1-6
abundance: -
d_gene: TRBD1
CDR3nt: TGTGCCAGCAGCTTAGTGCAGGGGGCAGATTCACCCCTCCACTTT
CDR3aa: CASSLVQGADSPLHF

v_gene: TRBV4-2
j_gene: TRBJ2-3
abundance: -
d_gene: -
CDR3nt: TGTGCCAGCAGCCAAGGCCCGGGACACAGGATCCTCGAGGCAGATACGCAGTATTTT
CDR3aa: CASSQGPGHRILEADTQYF

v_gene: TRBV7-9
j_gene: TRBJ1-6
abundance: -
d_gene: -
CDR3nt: TGTGCCAGCAGCCGTACGGCAGGGTCGGGTTCACCCCTCCACTTT
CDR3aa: CASSRTAGSGSPLHF

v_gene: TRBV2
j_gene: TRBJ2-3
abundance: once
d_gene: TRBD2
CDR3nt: TGTGCCAGCAGTGACGGGGGGGGAAATACGCAGTATTTT
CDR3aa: CASSDGGGNTQYF

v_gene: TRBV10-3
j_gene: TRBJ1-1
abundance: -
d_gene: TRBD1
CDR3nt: TGTGCCACCAAGGACAGGGCAACGAACACTGAAGCTTTCTTT
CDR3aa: CATKDRATNTEAFF

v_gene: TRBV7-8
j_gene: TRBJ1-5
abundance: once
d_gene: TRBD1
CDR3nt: TGTGCCAGCAGCAACAACAAGGGACAGTATAGCAATCAGCCCCAGCATTTT
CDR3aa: CASSNNKGQYSNQPQHF

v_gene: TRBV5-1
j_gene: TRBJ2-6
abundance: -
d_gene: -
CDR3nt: TGCGCCAGCAGCCTACAGGGAGCTGGGGCCAACGTCCTGACTTTC
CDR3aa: CASSLQGAGANVLTF

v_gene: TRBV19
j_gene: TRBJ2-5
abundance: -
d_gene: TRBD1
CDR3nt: TGTGCCAGTAGTAGCCAGGGGGCCGGAAAAGAGACCCAGTACTTC
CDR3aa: CASSSQGAGKETQYF

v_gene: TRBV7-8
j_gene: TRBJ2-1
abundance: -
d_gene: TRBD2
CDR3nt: TGTGCCAGCAGCCTAGGTACTAGCGGGGGGTACAATGAGCAGTTCTTC
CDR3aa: CASSLGTSGGYNEQFF

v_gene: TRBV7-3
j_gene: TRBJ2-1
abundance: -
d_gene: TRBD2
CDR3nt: TGTGCCAGCAGCTTAACCAGCGGGGGGGTCAATGAGCAGTTCTTC
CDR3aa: CASSLTSGGVNEQFF

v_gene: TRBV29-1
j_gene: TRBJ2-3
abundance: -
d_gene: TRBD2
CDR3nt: TGCAGCGTTATGCGGGGGGCAACAGATACGCAGTATTTT
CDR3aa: CSVMRGATDTQYF

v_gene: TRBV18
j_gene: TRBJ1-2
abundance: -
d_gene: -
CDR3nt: TGTGCCAGCTCACCACGAAGCCAGCTAGACTATGGCTACACCTTC
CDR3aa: CASSPRSQLDYGYTF

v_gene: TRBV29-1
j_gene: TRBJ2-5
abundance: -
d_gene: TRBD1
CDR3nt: TGCAGCGTGGCGACAGGGGAGGCGGTGGAAGAGACCCAGTACTTC
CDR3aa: CSVATGEAVEETQYF

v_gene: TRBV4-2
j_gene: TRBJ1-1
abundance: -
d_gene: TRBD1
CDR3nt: TGTGCCAGCAGCCGGGGACAGGGGGGTATCACTGAAGCTTTCTTT
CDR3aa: CASSRGQGGITEAFF

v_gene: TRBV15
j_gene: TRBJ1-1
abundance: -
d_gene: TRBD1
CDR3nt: TGTGCCACCAGCAAACCCGGGACAGGGATGGGCACTGAAGCTTTCTTT
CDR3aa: CATSKPGTGMGTEAFF

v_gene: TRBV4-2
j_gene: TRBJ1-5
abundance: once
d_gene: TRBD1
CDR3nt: TGTGCCAGCAGCCAAGGCCCGGACAGGGACGGCAATCAGCCCCAGCATTTT
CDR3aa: CASSQGPDRDGNQPQHF

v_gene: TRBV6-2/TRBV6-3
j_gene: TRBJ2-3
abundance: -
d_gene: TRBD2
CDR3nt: TGTGCCAGCAGTTACAAAGCGGGGGCCTTCACAGATACGCAGTATTTT
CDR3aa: CASSYKAGAFTDTQYF

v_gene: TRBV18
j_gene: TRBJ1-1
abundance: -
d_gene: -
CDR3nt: TGTGCCAGCTCACCACTCCCAGGCCGACAGGTAATTACTGAAGCTTTCTTT
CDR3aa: CASSPLPGRQVITEAFF

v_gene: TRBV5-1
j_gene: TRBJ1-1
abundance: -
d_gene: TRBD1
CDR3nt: TGCGCCAGCAGCAACCGGGACAGGAACACTGAAGCTTTCTTT
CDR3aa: CASSNRDRNTEAFF

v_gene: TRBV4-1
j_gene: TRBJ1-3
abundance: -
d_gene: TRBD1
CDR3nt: TGCGCCAGCAGCCAAGTGGGCCGGGACAGACCTAACACCATATATTTT
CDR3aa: CASSQVGRDRPNTIYF

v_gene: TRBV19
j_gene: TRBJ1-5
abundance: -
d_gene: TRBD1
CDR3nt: TGTGCCAGCACCACGACAGGGGGCGGCGATCAGCCCCAGCATTTT
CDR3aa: CASTTTGGGDQPQHF

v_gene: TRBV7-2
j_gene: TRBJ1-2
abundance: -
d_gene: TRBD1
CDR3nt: TGTGCCAGCACCCCCCAGGGGGGCGGCTATGGCTACACCTTC
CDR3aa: CASTPQGGGYGYTF

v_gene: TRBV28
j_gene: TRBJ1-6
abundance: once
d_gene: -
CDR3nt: TGTGCCAGCAGTTTCTCTGGACAGTCGTATAATTCACCCCTCCACTTT
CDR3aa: CASSFSGQSYNSPLHF

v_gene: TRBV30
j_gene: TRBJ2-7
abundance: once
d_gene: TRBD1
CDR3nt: TGTGCCTGGAGCCGTGGACAGGGTTCAAAGCAGTACTTC
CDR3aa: CAWSRGQGSKQYF

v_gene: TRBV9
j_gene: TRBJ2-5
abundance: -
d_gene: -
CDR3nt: TGTGCCAGCAGCGTAGATTGGACAGGGCGGGGGGAGACCCAGTACTTC
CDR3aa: CASSVDWTGRGETQYF

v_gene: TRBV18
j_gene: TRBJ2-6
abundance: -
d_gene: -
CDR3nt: TGTGCCAGCTCAAACAGGGTTGACAACGTCCTGACTTTC
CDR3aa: CASSNRVDNVLTF

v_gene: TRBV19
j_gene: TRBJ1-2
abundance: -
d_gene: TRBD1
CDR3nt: TGTGCCAGTAGTATAGGGTTGACAGGGGGACGTTCTGGCTACACCTTC
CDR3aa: CASSIGLTGGRSGYTF

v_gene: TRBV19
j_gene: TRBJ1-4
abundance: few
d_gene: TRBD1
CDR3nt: TGTGCCAGTAGCCTACAGGGGGCAAATACTAATGAAAAACTGTTTTTT
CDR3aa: CASSLQGANTNEKLFF

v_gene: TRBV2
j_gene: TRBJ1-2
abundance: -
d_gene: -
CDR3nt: TGTGCCAGCAGTGAAACTACGGCCCGGCCAGGGTCAAGGGGCTACACCTTC
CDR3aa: CASSETTARPGSRGYTF

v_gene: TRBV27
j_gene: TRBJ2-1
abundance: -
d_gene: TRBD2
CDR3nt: TGTGCCAGCAGTTTGAACGGGGGGGCTTTGGTAGTACAGTTCTTC
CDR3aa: CASSLNGGALVVQFF

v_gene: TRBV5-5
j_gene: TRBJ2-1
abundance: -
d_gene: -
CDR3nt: TGTGCCAGCAGCTTGGGGCTAGCCACGCGGAATGAGCAGTTCTTC
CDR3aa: CASSLGLATRNEQFF

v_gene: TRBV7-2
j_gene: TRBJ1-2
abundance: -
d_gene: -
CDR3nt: TGTGCCAGCAGCCTCGGGGGGCTGGGGCCCTATGGCTACACCTTC
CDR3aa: CASSLGGLGPYGYTF

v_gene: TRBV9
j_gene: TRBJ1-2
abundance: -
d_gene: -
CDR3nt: TGTGCCAGCAGCGTAGGGCTACAGATTAACTATGGCTACACCTTC
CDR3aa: CASSVGLQINYGYTF